This is a list of T cell receptor beta chains from one sample in a study of control samples from healthy donors and cancer patients. Sequenced by immunoSEQ multiplex PCR; TCRdb stores in-frame clones only, minus some. The sample has tens of thousands of clones, approximately 80% seen once; the top ten hold roughly 18%. Input material: blood. The receptors here all came from a man aged 30-40 years in good health. Each CDR3 is given without its conserved first and last residue.

j_call | v_call | cdr3_aa
TRBJ1-3 | TRBV30 | AWERGDGNTIY
TRBJ1-2 | TRBV19 | ASSIDQSGYGYT
TRBJ1-2 | TRBV10-3 | AIDPGDSRGGYT
TRBJ2-2 | TRBV3-1/TRBV3-2 | ASSQEPLQGAGELF
TRBJ2-7 | TRBV4-2 | ASSQESQGGYEQY
TRBJ1-4 | TRBV5-8 | ASSLILIGGDEKLF
TRBJ2-1 | TRBV6-1 | ASSDKLAGPHNEQF
TRBJ1-2 | TRBV7-9 | ASRPGGGNGYT
TRBJ1-1 | TRBV30 | AWSGGGNTEAF
TRBJ1-2 | TRBV12-3/TRBV12-4 | ASSLDNYGYT
TRBJ1-2 | TRBV30 | AWKGGQEFYGYT
TRBJ1-3 | TRBV30 | ALWSGNTIY
TRBJ1-4 | TRBV5-4 | ASSPGSFNEKLF